This TCR beta chain was found in a study of cytomegalovirus exposure and HLA in healthy donors. The CDR3 spans 14 residues. V shed 4 bases and J 6 bases; nucleotides not matched to a gene: 5. CDR1 is SGHAT, CDR2 FQNNGV, per germline. PCR primers comprised 60 Vbeta and 13 Jbeta primers. Assay: immunoSEQ multiplex PCR; the TCRdb copy retains only in-frame clones and omits some. The table has some 120,000 clones, 80% to 85% seen once. On this clone itself: What it binds is unknown.

Study results and caveats: A missense DCLRE1C variant was associated with V- and J-gene trimming of TCR beta chains in a later analysis, and an independent cohort replicated the association. An analysis that was carried out later associated 17,000 or so TCR beta sequences with HLA alleles at 0.05 false discovery rate. Later on, an analysis showed TCR association rates differing by HLA locus, with DRB1 the most and HLA-C the fewest. Researchers had no immune exposure information except CMV serostatus available.

The sequence derives from a woman in her thirties or forties in good health and CMV-seronegative. The specimen was PBMCs. The V and J genes are TRBV11-2 and TRBJ2-5, with 10 positions matching TRBD2. CDR3 coding DNA: TGTGCCAGCAGCTCAGAGCGGGAGGGCAAGACCCAGTACTTC. As protein: CASSSEREGKTQYF. The entire variable domain, with the rest obtained from reference TRBV11-2 and TRBJ2-5, is as follows: EAGVAQSPRYKIIEKRQSVAFWCNPISGHATLYWYQQILGQGPKLLIQFQNNGVVDDSQLPKDRFSAERLKGVDSTLKIQPAKLEDSAVYLCASSSEREGKTQYFGPGTRLLVL.